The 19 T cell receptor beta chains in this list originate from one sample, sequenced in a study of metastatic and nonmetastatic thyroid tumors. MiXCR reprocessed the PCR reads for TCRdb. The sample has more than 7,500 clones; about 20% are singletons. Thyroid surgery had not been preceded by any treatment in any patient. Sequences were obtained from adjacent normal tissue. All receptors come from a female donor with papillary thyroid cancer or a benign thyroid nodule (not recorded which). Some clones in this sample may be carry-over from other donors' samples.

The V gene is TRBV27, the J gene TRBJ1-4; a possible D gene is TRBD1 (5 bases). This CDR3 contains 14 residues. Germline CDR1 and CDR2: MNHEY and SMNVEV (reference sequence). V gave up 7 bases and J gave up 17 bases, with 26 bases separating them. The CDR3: CASIGQGSNENLFF. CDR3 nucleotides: TGTGCCAGCATTGGTCAGGGCTCTAATGAAAACCTCTTTTTT.

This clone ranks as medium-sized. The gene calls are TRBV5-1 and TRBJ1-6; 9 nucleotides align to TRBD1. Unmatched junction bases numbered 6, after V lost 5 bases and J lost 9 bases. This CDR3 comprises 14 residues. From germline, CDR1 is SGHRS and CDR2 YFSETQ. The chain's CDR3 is CASSSGQGLSPLHF. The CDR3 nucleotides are TGCGCCAGCAGTTCGGGACAGGGCCTTTCACCCCTCCACTTT. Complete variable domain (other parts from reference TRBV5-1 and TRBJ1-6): KAGVTQTPRYLIKTRGQQVTLSCSPISGHRSVSWYQQTPGQGLQFLFEYFSETQRNKGNFPGRFSGRQFSNSRSEMNVSTLELGDSALYLCASSSGQGLSPLHFGNGTRLTVT.

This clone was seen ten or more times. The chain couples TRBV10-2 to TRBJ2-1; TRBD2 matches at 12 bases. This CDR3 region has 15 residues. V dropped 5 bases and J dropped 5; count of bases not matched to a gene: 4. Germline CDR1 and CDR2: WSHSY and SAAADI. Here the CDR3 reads CASSWLAGGHNEQFF. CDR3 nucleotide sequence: TGCGCCAGCAGTTGGCTAGCGGGAGGGCACAATGAGCAGTTCTTC.

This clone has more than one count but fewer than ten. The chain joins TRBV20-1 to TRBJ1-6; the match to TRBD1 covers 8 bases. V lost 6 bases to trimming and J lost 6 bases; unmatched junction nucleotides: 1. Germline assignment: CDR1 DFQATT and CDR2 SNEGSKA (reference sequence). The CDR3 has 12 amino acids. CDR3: CSATGGNSPLHF. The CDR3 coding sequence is TGCAGTGCCACAGGGGGTAATTCACCCCTCCACTTT.

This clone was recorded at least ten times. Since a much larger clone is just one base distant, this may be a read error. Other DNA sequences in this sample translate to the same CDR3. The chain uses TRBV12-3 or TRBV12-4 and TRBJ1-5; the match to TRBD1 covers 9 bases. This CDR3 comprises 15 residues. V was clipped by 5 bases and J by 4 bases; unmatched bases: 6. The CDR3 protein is CASSLSGQGNQPQHF. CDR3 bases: TGTGCCAGCAGTCTATCCGGACAGGGGAATCAGCCCCAGCATTTT.

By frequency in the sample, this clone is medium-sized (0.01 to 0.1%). The CDR3 is CASSSLDGSSSPLHF. The CDR3 nucleotides read TGTGCCAGCAGTTCTTTGGACGGGAGCTCTTCACCCCTCCACTTT. The chain couples TRBV28 to TRBJ1-6; D call uncertain. V lost 4 bases to trimming and J lost 9 bases, with 16 bases between them. The CDR3 has 15 amino acids. The germline V gene has CDR1 MDHEN and CDR2 SYDVKM. The full variable domain, its missing parts supplied by reference TRBV28 and TRBJ1-6, is DVKVTQSSRYLVKRTGEKVFLECVQDMDHENMFWYRQDPGLGLRLIYFSYDVKMKEKGDIPEGYSVSREKKERFSLILESASTNQTSMYLCASSSLDGSSSPLHFGNGTRLTVT.

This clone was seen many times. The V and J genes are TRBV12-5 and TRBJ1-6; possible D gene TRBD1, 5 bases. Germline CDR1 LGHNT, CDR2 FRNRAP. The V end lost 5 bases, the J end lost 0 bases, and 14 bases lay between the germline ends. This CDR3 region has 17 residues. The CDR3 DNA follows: TGTGCTAGTGGTCCAAAGACAGAGAGCTCCTATAATTCACCCCTCCACTTT. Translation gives CASGPKTESSYNSPLHF.

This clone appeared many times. CDR3 in amino acids: CASSVNSGNTIYF. The CDR3 DNA reads TGTGCCAGCTCGGTGAATTCTGGAAACACCATATATTTT. The rearrangement links TRBV18 to TRBJ1-3; no reliable D call. This CDR3 comprises 13 residues. V shed 6 bases and J shed 1 base, with 7 bases lying between them. In germline, CDR1 is KGHSH, CDR2 LQKENI.

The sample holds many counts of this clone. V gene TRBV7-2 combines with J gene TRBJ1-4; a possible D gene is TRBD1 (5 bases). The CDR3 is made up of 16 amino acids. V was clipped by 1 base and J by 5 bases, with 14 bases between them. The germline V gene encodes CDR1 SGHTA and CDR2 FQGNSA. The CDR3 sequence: CASSLDYQGGNEKLFF. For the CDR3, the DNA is TGTGCCAGCAGCTTAGACTACCAGGGTGGAAATGAAAAACTGTTTTTT.

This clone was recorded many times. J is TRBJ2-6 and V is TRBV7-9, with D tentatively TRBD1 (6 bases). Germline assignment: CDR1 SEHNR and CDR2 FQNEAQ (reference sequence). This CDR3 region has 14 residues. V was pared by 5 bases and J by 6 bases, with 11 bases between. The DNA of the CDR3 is TGTGCCAGCAGCATCTCAGGGGAGGCCAACGTCCTGACTTTC. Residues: CASSISGEANVLTF. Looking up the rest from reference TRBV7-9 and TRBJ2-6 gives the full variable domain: DTGVSQNPRHKITKRGQNVTFRCDPISEHNRLYWYRQTLGQGPEFLTYFQNEAQLEKSRLLSDRFSAERPKGSFSTLEIQRTEQGDSAMYLCASSISGEANVLTFGAGSRLTVL.

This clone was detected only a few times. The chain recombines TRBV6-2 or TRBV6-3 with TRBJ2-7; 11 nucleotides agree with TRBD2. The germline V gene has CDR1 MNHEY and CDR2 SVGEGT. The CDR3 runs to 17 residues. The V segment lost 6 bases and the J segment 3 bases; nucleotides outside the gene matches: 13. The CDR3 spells CASSQGLAVHGRYEQYF. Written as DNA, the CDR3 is TGTGCCAGCAGCCAGGGACTAGCGGTCCACGGACGCTACGAGCAGTACTTC.

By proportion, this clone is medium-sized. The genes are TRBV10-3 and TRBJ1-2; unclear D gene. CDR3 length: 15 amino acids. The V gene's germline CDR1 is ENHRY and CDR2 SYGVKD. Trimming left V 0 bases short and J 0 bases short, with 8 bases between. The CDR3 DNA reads TGTGCCATCAGTGAGTCTACCGAAGCTAACTATGGCTACACCTTC. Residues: CAISESTEANYGYTF.

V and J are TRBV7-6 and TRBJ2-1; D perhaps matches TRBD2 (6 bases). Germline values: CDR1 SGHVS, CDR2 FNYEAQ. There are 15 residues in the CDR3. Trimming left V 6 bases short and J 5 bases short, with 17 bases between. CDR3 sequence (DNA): TGTGCCAGCAGGCCAGCAGGAGGCGGGAACAATGAGCAGTTCTTC. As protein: CASRPAGGGNNEQFF.

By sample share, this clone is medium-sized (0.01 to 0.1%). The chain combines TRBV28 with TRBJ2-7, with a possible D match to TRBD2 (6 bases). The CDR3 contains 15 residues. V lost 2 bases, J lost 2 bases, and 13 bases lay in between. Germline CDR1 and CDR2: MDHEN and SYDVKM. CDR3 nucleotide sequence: TGTGCCAGCAGTTTAGAGACAGCGGGTACCTACGAGCAGTACTTC. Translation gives CASSLETAGTYEQYF.

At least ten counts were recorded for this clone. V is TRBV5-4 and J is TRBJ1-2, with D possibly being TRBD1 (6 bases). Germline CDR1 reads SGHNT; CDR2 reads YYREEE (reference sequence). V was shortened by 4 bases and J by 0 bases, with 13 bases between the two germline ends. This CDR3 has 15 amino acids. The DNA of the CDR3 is TGTGCCAGCAGCCGGGAACAGGGCGCTAACTATGGCTACACCTTC. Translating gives CASSREQGANYGYTF.

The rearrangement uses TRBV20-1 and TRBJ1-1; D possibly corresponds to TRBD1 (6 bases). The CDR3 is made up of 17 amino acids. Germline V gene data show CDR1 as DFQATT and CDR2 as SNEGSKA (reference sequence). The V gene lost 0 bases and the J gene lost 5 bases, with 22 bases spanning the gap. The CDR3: CSARDLNRDNRGTEAFF. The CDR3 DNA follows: TGCAGTGCTAGAGATCTAAATAGGGACAATCGGGGGACTGAAGCTTTCTTT.

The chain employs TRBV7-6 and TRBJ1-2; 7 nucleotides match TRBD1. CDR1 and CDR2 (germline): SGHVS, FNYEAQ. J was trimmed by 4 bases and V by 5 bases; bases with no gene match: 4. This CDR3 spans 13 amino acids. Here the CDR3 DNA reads TGTGCCAGCAGCAGTGGGGACAGCTATGGCTACACCTTC. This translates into CASSSGDSYGYTF.

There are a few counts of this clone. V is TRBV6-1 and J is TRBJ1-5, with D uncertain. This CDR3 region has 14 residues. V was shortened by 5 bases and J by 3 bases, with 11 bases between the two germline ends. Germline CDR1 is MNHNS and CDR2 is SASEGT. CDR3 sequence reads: CASSLDRSNQPQHF. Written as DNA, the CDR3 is TGTGCCAGCAGTCTTGACCGATCCAATCAGCCCCAGCATTTT.

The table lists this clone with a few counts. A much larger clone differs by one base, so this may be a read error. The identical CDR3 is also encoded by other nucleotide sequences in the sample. The CDR3 here is CASSFLGTSGGAAETQYF. DNA of the CDR3: TGCGCCAGCAGCTTCCTCGGGACTAGCGGGGGTGCCGCGGAGACCCAGTACTTC. The chain has TRBV5-1 and TRBJ2-5; 14 nucleotides align to TRBD2. The trim removed 2 bases at V and 5 bases at J, leaving 11 bases unmatched. Germline CDR1 is SGHRS and CDR2 is YFSETQ. The CDR3 consists of 18 residues.